This T cell receptor beta chain is drawn from a study of cytomegalovirus exposure and HLA in healthy donors. General study results and limits: Researchers counted 164 TCR beta chains as cytomegalovirus-associated.

The CDR3 length is 16 residues. From germline, CDR1 is MNHNS and CDR2 SASEGT. V lost 0 bases to trimming and J lost 3 bases; unmatched junction nucleotides: 8. Comment on this clone: Its target is not known.

The protocol was immunoSEQ multiplex PCR, while the TCRdb copy is restricted to in-frame clones and leaves out a portion. This table holds 82,000 or so clones, about 95% found once. What was sequenced was PBMCs. The rearrangement joins TRBV6-1 to TRBJ2-7; 7 bases fit TRBD1. The sequence came from a woman aged 18-29 years in good health and CMV-seronegative. In nucleotides, the CDR3 is TGTGCCAGCAGTGAAGCGAGAGGGGGCACCGGCTACGAGCAGTACTTC. Encoded protein: CASSEARGGTGYEQYF.